This record looks at one TCR beta chain sequence and its context. TCRdb re-called the 5' RACE reads through MiXCR, storing one row per CDR3 protein. This table has around 490,000 distinct CDR3 sequences, 20% to 25% appearing once. The data are from a study of identical twins. The V end lost 7 bases, the J end lost 10 bases, and 15 bases lay between the germline ends. This CDR3 contains 11 residues. CDR1 and CDR2 from the germline V gene are DFQATT and SNEGSKA (reference sequence). Separately, the same data were catalogued under a study of yellow fever vaccine responses in identical twins.

The sample comprised CD4+ T cells sorted from blood. The chain uses TRBV20-1 and TRBJ2-3, with unresolved D. The clonotype was recovered from a woman in her late teens or twenties in good health. CDR3 region: CSVNPYVSQYF. The CDR3 bases are TGCAGTGTAAATCCCTACGTTTCGCAGTATTTT.